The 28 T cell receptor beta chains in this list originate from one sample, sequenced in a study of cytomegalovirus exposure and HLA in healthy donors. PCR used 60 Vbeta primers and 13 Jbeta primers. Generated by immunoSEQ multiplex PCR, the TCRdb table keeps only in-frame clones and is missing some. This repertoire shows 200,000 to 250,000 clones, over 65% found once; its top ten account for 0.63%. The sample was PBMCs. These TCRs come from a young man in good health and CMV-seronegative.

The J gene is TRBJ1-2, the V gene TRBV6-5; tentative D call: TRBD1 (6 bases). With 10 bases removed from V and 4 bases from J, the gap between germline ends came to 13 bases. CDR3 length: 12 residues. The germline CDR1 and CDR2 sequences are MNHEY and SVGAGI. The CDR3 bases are TGTGCCACCCTACAGGGCCTCTATGGCTACACCTTC. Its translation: CATLQGLYGYTF.

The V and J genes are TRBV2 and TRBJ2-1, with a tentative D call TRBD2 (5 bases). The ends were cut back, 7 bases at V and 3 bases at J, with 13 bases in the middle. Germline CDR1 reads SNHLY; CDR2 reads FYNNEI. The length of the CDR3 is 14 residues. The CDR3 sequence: CASTRGLVYNEQFF. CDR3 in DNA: TGTGCCAGCACCCGCGGACTCGTCTACAATGAGCAGTTCTTC.

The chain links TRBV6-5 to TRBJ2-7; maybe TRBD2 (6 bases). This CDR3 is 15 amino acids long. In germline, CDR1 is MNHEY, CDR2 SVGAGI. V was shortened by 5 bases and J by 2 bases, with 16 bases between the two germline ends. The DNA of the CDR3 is TGTGCCAGCAGTCCCCTGGGAGGAGTTGCCTACGAGCAGTACTTC. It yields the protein CASSPLGGVAYEQYF.

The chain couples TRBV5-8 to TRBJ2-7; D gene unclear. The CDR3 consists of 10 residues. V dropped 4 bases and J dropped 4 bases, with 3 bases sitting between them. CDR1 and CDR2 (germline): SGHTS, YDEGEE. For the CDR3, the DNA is TGTGCCAGCAGCCCTTACGAGCAGTACTTC. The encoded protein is CASSPYEQYF.

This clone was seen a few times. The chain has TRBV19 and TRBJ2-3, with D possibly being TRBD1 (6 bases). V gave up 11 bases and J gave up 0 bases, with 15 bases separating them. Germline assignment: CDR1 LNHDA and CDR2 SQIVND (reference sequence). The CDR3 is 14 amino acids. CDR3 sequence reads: CAVGDTTSTDTQYF. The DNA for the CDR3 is TGTGCCGTGGGGGACACCACTAGCACAGATACGCAGTATTTT.

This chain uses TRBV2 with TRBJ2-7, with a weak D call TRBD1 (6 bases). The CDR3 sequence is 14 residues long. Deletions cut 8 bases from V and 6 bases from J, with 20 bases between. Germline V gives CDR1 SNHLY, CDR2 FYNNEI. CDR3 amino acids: CASSSAGPQGEQYF. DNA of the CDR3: TGTGCCAGCTCCTCAGCAGGCCCACAGGGCGAGCAGTACTTC.

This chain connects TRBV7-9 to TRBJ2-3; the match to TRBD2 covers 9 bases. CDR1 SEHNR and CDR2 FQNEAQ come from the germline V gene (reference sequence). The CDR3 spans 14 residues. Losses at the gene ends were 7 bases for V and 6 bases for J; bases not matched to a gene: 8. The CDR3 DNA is TGTGCCAGCACCGGCGCTAGCGGGGCGGATACGCAGTATTTT. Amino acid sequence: CASTGASGADTQYF.

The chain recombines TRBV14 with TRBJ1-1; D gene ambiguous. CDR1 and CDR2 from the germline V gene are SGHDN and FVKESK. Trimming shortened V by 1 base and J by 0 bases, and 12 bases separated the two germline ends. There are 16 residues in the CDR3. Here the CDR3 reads CASSQVPARMNTEAFF. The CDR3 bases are TGTGCCAGCAGCCAAGTCCCCGCCAGGATGAACACTGAAGCTTTCTTT.

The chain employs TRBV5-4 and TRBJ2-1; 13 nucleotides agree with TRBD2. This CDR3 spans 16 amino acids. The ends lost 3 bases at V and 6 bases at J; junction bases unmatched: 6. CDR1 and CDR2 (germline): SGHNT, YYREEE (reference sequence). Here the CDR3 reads CASSWARTSGSNEQFF. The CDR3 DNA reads TGTGCCAGCAGCTGGGCCAGGACTAGCGGGAGCAATGAGCAGTTCTTC.

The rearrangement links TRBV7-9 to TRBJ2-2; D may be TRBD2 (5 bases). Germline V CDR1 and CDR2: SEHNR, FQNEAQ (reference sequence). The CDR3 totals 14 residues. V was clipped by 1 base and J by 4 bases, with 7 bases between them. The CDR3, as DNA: TGTGCCAGCAGCTTAGGAGGGATCACCGGGGAGCTGTTTTTT. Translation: CASSLGGITGELFF.

The CDR3 spells CASSPALAGVGNEQFF. Written as DNA, the CDR3 is TGTGCCAGCAGCCCTGCGCTAGCGGGGGTTGGCAATGAGCAGTTCTTC. The chain carries TRBV9 and TRBJ2-1, with TRBD2 matching over 10 bases. Losses at the gene ends were 4 bases for V and 6 bases for J; bases not matched to a gene: 10. Germline V CDR1 and CDR2: SGDLS, YYNGEE. The CDR3 is 16 amino acids.

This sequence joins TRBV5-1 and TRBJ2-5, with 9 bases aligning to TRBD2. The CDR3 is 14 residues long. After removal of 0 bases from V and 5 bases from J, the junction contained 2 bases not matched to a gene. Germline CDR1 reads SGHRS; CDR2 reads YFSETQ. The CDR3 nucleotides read TGCGCCAGCAGCTTGGTAGCGGGAGCGGAGACCCAGTACTTC. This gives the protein CASSLVAGAETQYF.

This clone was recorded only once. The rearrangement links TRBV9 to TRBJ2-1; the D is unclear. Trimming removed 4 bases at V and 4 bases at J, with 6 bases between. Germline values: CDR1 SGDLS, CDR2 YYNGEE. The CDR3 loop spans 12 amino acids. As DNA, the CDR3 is TGTGCCAGCAGCTTGACATACAATGAGCAGTTCTTC. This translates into CASSLTYNEQFF.

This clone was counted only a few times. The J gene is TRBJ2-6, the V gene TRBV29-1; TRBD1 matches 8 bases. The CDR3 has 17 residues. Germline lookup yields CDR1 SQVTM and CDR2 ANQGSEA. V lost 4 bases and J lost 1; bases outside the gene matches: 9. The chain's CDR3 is CSVVSWTGRSGANVLTF. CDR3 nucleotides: TGCAGCGTTGTGTCCTGGACAGGGCGATCTGGGGCCAACGTCCTGACTTTC.

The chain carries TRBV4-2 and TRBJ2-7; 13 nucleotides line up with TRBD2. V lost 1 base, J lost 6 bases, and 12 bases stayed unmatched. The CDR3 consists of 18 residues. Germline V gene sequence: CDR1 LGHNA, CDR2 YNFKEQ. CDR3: CASSQGTSGRPLQGEQYF. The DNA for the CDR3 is TGTGCCAGCAGCCAAGGGACTAGCGGGAGACCCCTTCAGGGCGAGCAGTACTTC.

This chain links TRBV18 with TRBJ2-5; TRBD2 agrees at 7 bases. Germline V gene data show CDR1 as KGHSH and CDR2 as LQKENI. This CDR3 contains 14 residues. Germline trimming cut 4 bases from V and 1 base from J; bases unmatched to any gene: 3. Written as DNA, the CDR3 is TGTGCCAGCTCACGTCTAGCGGCCCAAGAGACCCAGTACTTC. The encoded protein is CASSRLAAQETQYF. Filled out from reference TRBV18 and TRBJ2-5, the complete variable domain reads NAGVMQNPRHLVRRRGQEARLRCSPMKGHSHVYWYRQLPEEGLKFMVYLQKENIIDESGMPKERFSAEFPKEGPSILRIQQVVRGDSAAYFCASSRLAAQETQYFGPGTRLLVL.

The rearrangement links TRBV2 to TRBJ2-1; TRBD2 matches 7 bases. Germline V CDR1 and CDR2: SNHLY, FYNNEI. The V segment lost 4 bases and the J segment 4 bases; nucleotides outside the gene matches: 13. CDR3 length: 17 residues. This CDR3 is CASSVIVCTSAYNEQFF. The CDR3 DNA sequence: TGTGCCAGCAGTGTCATCGTATGTACTAGCGCTTACAATGAGCAGTTCTTC.

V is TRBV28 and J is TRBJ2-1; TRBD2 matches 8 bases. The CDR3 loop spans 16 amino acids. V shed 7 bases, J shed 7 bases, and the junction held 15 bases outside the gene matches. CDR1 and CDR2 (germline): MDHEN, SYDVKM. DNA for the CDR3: TGTGCCAGCACTCAAGCTGGCGCGAGCGGGAGAAATGAGCAGTTCTTC. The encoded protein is CASTQAGASGRNEQFF. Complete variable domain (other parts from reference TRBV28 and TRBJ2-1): DVKVTQSSRYLVKRTGEKVFLECVQDMDHENMFWYRQDPGLGLRLIYFSYDVKMKEKGDIPEGYSVSREKKERFSLILESASTNQTSMYLCASTQAGASGRNEQFFGPGTRLTVL.

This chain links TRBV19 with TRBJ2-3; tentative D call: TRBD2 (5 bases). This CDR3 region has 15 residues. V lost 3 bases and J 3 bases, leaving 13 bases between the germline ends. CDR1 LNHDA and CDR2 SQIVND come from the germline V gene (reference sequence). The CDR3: CASSIAAVQTDTQYF. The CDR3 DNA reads TGTGCCAGTAGTATTGCAGCGGTCCAAACAGATACGCAGTATTTT.

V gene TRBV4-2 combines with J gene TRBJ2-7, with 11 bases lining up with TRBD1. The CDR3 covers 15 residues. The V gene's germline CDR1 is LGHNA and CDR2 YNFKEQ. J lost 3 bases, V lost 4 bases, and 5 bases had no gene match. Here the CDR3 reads CASSPRTGGVYEQYF. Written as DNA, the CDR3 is TGTGCCAGCAGCCCCCGGACAGGGGGCGTCTACGAGCAGTACTTC.

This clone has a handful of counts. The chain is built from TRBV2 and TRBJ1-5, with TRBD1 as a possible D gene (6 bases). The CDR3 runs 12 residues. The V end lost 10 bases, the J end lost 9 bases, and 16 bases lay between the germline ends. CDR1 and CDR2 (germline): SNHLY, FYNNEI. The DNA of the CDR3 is TGTGCCATACAGGGTGACACGGGGCCCCAGCATTTT. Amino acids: CAIQGDTGPQHF.

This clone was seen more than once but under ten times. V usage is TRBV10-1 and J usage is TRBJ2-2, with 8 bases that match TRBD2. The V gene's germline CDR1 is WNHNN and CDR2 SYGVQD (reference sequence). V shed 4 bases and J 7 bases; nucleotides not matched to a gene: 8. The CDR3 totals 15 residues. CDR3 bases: TGCGCCAGCAGTGCTCGCGGGGGGAGTAACGGGGAGCTGTTTTTT. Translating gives CASSARGGSNGELFF.

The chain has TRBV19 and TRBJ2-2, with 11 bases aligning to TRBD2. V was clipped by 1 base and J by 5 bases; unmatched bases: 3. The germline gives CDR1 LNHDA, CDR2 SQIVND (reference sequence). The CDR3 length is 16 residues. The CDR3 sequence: CASSIASSGRTGELFF. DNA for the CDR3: TGTGCCAGTAGTATAGCCTCTAGCGGGAGGACCGGGGAGCTGTTTTTT.

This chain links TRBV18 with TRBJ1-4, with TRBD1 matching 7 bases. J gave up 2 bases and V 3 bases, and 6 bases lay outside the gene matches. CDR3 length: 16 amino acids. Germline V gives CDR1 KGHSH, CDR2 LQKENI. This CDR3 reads CASSPLGTVTNEKLFF. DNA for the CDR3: TGTGCCAGCTCACCGCTCGGGACAGTTACTAATGAAAAACTGTTTTTT.

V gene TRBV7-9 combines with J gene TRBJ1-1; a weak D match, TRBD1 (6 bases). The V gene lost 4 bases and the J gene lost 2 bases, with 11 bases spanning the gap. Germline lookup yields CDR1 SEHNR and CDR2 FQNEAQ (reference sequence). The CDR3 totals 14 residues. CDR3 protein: CASSSGQLNTEAFF. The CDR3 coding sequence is TGTGCCAGCAGCTCCGGACAGCTAAACACTGAAGCTTTCTTT.

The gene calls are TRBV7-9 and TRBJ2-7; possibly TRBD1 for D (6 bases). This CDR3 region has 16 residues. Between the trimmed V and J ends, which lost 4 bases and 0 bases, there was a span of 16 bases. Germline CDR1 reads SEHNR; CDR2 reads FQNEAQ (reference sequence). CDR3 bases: TGTGCCAGCAGCTCGATTAGGACAGCGAGCTCCTACGAGCAGTACTTC. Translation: CASSSIRTASSYEQYF.

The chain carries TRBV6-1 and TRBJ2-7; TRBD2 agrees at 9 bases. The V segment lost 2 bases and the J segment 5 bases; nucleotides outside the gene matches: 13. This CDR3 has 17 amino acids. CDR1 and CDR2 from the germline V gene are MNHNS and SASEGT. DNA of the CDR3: TGTGCCAGCAGTGAAACCCCGAGGATAGCGGGAGTCAACGAGCAGTACTTC. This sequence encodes CASSETPRIAGVNEQYF.

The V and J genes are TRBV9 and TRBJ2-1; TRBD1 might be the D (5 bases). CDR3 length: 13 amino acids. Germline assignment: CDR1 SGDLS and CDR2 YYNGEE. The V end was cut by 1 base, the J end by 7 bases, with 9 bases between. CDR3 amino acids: CASSVQGLNEQFF. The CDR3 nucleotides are TGTGCCAGCAGCGTACAGGGTCTAAATGAGCAGTTCTTC.